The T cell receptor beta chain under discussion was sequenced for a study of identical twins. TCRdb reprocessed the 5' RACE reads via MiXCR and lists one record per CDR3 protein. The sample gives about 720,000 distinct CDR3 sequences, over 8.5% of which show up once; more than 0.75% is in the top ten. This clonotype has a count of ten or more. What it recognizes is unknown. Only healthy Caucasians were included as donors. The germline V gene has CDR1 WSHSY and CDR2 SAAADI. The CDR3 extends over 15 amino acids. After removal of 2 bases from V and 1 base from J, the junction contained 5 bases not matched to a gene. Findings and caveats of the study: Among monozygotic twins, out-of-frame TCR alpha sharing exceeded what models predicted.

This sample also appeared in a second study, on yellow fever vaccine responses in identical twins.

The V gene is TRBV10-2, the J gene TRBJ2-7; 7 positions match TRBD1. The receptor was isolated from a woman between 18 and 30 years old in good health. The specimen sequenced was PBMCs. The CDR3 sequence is CASSEMTGYSYEQYF. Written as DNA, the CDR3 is TGCGCCAGCAGTGAGATGACAGGGTATTCCTACGAGCAGTACTTC.